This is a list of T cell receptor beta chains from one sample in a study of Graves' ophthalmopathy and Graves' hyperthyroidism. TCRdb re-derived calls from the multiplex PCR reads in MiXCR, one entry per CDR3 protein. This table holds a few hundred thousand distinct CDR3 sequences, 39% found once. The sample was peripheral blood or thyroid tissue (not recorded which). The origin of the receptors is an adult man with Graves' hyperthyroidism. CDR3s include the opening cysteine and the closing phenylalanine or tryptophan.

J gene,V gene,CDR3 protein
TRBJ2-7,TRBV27,CASRDRAYEQYF
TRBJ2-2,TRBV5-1,CASSLAAGGVLSTGELFF
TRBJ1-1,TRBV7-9,CASTSPTAEAFF
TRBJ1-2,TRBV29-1,CSALGAYGYTF
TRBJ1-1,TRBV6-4,CASRTAYLTEAFF
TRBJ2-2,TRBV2,CASSVQIRQTYTGELFF
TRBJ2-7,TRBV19,CASSIGARQGQAYEQYF
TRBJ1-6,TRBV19,CASSIRTGTGSPLHF
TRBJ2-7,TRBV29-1,CSAGLGVEQYF
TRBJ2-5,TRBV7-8,CASSQEGLAETQYF
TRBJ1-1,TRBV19,CASSTTGFTEAFF
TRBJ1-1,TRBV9,CASSVEAGRMNTEAFF
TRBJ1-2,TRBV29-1,CSVQYGQVVYGYTF
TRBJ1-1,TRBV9,CASTPGTGHEEAFF
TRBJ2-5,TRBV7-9,CASSLRVFRTGGFQETQYF
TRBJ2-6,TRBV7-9,CANTAGGRAGANVLTF
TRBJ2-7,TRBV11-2,CASNLPRQGASYEQYF
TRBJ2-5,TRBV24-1,CATSDSTGIETQYF
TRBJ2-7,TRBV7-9,CASSPSGRALDEQYF
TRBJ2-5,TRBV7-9,CASSQDRGGLHPLQETQYF
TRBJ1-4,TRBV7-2,CASSSKDSQNEKLFF
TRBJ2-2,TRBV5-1,CASSFAGANTGELFF
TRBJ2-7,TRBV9,CASRPPRGSYEQYF
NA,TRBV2,CASRPHAREQFF
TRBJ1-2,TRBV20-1,CSARSRGAGGYTF
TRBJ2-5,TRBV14,CASSQERSALPQETQYF
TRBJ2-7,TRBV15,CATSRERIPYEQYF
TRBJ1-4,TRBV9,CASSVVGAGNEKLFF
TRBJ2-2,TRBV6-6,CASRADGNTEELFF
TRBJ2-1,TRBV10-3,CAITSSVYDEQFF
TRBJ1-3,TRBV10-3,CAISDGGNTIYF
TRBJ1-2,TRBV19,CASSRTGRKDGYTF
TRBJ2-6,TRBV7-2,CASGFWSSGANVLTF
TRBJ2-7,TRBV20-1,CSASISLGRTNEQYF
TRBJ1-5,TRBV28,CASSQDRGWSISNQPQHF
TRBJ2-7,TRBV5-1,CASSRIPGQLYEQYF
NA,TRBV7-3,CASSLVGGDNEQFF
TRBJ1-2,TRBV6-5,CASRGDRYGYTF
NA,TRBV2,CASRGTSGRADNEQFF
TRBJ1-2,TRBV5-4,CASSLYGTGDGYTF
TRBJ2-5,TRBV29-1,CSVMGQQYQETQYF
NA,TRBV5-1,CASSFQGVDNEQFF
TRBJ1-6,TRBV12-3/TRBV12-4,CASSLSPEGTSPLHF
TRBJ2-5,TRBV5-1,CASSRIRGDQETQYF
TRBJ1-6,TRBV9,CASSDIGSYNSPLHF
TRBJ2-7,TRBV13,CASSLGGGTYEQYF
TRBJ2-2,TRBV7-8,CASSTIAGKNTGELFF